Included here is one TCR beta chain sequence, with context. Its antigen remains unidentified. Assay used: immunoSEQ multiplex PCR; TCRdb lists only in-frame clones, some missing. Here the sample spans roughly 120,000 clones, around 90% being singletons. This specimen comes from a study of T cell responses to AZD1222 COVID-19 vaccine. Background on the study: Pooled in the analysis were second doses at about 4 or about 12 weeks.

Study observations and caveats: A reported finding is that nearly half of spike-specific TCRs target unmutated variant regions. Elevations in Spike-specific TCR breadth and depth followed administration of two AZD1222 doses.

The CDR3 spans 16 residues. The V end lost 4 bases, the J end lost 6 bases, and 18 bases lay between the germline ends. From germline, CDR1 is KGHSH and CDR2 LQKENI. The receptor was derived from an adult in good health. The V and J genes are TRBV18 and TRBJ1-4, with D possibly being TRBD1 (6 bases). Sequenced here: peripheral blood, sampled on day 0 of AZD1222 vaccination. The CDR3 region has the DNA TGTGCCAGCTCACGGATGGGGGCACGGGCCGATGAAAAACTGTTTTTT. Its translation is CASSRMGARADEKLFF.